This entry concerns a single T cell receptor beta chain. The data were taken from a study of blood T cell repertoires in COVID-19. Germline CDR1 and CDR2: MNHEY and SVGAGI. The V end lost 7 bases, the J end lost 0 bases, and 7 bases lay between the germline ends. The CDR3 runs 13 residues. Libraries were prepared by immunoSEQ multiplex PCR; TCRdb keeps only in-frame clonotypes and omits some of them. The table has approximately 270,000 clones, about 89% seen once. The sequenced material came from peripheral blood. This clonotype was obtained from a man between 25 and 39 years old with acute or convalescent COVID-19. The chain uses TRBV6-5 and TRBJ1-5; D not resolved. This CDR3 reads CASIEYSNQPQHF. CDR3 DNA: TGTGCCAGCATCGAGTATAGCAATCAGCCCCAGCATTTT.